A single sample gave rise to the 8 T cell receptor beta chains below, sequenced in a study of T cell changes during pregnancy in multiple sclerosis. Here immunoSEQ multiplex PCR was the method, and the copy in TCRdb shows in-frame clones only, minus some. The data contain 65,000 to 85,000 clones, around 90% of them singletons. This specimen consisted of CD4+ T cells from peripheral blood mononuclear cells, obtained after pregnancy. The receptor source for this set is a female donor with multiple sclerosis, enrolled in a pregnancy study.

The rearrangement links TRBV13 to TRBJ1-3; 7 bases agree with TRBD1. Trimming at V came to 7 bases and at J to 3 bases, leaving 6 bases not matched to a gene. The germline CDR1 and CDR2 sequences are PRHDT and FYEKMQ (reference sequence). The CDR3 extends over 14 amino acids. CDR3 in DNA: TGTGCCAGCACCTCGACAGGGCGTGGAAACACCATATATTTT. This translates into CASTSTGRGNTIYF. The full variable domain, rest sourced from reference TRBV13 and TRBJ1-3, is AAGVIQSPRHLIKEKRETATLKCYPIPRHDTVYWYQQGPGQDPQFLISFYEKMQSDKGSIPDRFSAQQFSDYHSELNMSSLELGDSALYFCASTSTGRGNTIYFGEGSWLTVV.

The chain links TRBV27 to TRBJ1-3; possible D gene TRBD1, 6 bases. Germline loops: CDR1 MNHEY, CDR2 SMNVEV (reference sequence). The CDR3 loop spans 14 amino acids. V was clipped by 2 bases and J by 1 base, with 6 bases between them. DNA for the CDR3: TGTGCCAGCAGTTTAAGGGGGTCTGGAAACACCATATATTTT. This translates into CASSLRGSGNTIYF.

This clone came up once. V usage is TRBV28 and J usage is TRBJ2-6; D perhaps matches TRBD1 (5 bases). Deletions cut 6 bases from V and 4 bases from J, with 13 bases between. Germline V lookup: CDR1 MDHEN, CDR2 SYDVKM. CDR3 length equals 15 residues. The CDR3 loop reads CASSTRRAGANVLTF. CDR3 sequence (DNA): TGTGCCAGCAGCACCCGCAGGGCCGGGGCCAACGTCCTGACTTTC.

The V call is TRBV6-5, the J call TRBJ2-2; D is unresolved. Germline-derived CDR1 and CDR2 are MNHEY and SVGAGI. V was shortened by 4 bases and J by 6 bases, with 12 bases between the two germline ends. This CDR3 spans 14 amino acids. DNA for the CDR3: TGTGCCAGCAGTTCCCTCCGGGTTGCCGGGGAGCTGTTTTTT. As protein: CASSSLRVAGELFF.

The V and J genes are TRBV11-2 and TRBJ2-1; 7 nucleotides line up with TRBD1. The CDR3 is 15 amino acids. Per germline, CDR1 SGHAT and CDR2 FQNNGV. J was trimmed by 6 bases and V by 3 bases; bases with no gene match: 8. DNA for the CDR3: TGTGCCAGCAGCTTCGTCACAGGGGCAGGCAATGAGCAGTTCTTC. Amino acid sequence: CASSFVTGAGNEQFF.

The chain has TRBV5-4 and TRBJ2-1; D perhaps matches TRBD2 (6 bases). Trimming shortened V by 0 bases and J by 7 bases, and 11 bases separated the two germline ends. Germline V CDR1 and CDR2: SGHNT, YYREEE (reference sequence). The CDR3 is made up of 14 amino acids. This chain's CDR3 is CASSLGLVSNEQFF. For the CDR3, the DNA is TGTGCCAGCAGCTTGGGACTAGTGTCAAATGAGCAGTTCTTC. Full variable domain (missing parts from reference TRBV5-4 and TRBJ2-1): ETGVTQSPTHLIKTRGQQVTLRCSSQSGHNTVSWYQQALGQGPQFIFQYYREEENGRGNFPPRFSGLQFPNYSSELNVNALELDDSALYLCASSLGLVSNEQFFGPGTRLTVL.

J is TRBJ1-4 and V is TRBV6-5; D may be TRBD1 (6 bases). The CDR3 sequence is 14 residues long. Trimming took 4 bases from V and 5 from J, leaving 11 bases between them. Germline-derived CDR1 and CDR2 are MNHEY and SVGAGI. The CDR3, as DNA: TGTGCCAGCAGTTCAGGGGTGGGGAATGAAAAACTGTTTTTT. The encoded protein is CASSSGVGNEKLFF.

The chain links TRBV5-1 to TRBJ1-1; a possible D gene is TRBD1 (6 bases). Germline V lookup: CDR1 SGHRS, CDR2 YFSETQ. The CDR3 runs 14 residues. V lost 2 bases, J lost 7 bases, and 15 bases lay in between. Written as DNA, the CDR3 is TGCGCCAGCAGCTTTGAACAGGGCCTCGGTGAAGCTTTCTTT. Amino acid sequence: CASSFEQGLGEAFF.